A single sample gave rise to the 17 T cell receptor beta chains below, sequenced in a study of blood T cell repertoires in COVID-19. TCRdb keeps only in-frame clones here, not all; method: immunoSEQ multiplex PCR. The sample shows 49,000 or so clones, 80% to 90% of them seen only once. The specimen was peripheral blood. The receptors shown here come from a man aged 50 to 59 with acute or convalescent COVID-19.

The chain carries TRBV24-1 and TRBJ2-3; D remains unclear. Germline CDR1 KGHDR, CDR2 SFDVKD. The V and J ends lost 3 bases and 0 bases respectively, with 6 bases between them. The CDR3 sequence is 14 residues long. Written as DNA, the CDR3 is TGTGCCACCAGTGATCTTACTAGCACAGATACGCAGTATTTT. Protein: CATSDLTSTDTQYF.

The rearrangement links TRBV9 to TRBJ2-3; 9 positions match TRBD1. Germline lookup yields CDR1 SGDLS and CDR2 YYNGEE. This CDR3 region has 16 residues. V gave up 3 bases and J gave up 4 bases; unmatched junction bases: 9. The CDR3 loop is CASSEQGASYADTQYF. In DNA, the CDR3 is TGTGCCAGCAGCGAACAGGGGGCGAGTTATGCAGATACGCAGTATTTT.

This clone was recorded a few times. Here the CDR3 reads CASSSGTEGWGYTF. CDR3 DNA: TGTGCCAGCAGCTCCGGGACGGAGGGATGGGGCTACACCTTC. This chain joins TRBV7-9 and TRBJ1-2; perhaps TRBD1 as D (5 bases). Germline values: CDR1 SEHNR, CDR2 FQNEAQ (reference sequence). V was pared by 4 bases and J by 8 bases, with 17 bases between. There are 14 residues in the CDR3. Full variable domain (missing parts from reference TRBV7-9 and TRBJ1-2): DTGVSQNPRHKITKRGQNVTFRCDPISEHNRLYWYRQTLGQGPEFLTYFQNEAQLEKSRLLSDRFSAERPKGSFSTLEIQRTEQGDSAMYLCASSSGTEGWGYTFGSGTRLTVV.

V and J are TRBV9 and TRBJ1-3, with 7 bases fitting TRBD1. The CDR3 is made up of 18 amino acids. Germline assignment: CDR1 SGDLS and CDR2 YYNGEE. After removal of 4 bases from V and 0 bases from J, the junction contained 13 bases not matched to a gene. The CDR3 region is CASSSGGTGLHSGNTIYF. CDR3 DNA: TGTGCCAGCAGCTCAGGGGGGACCGGATTACACTCTGGAAACACCATATATTTT.

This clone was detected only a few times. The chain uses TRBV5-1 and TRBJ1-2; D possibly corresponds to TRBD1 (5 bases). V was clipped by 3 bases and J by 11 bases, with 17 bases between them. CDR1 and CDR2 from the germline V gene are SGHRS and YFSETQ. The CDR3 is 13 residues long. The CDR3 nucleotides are TGCGCCAGCAGCTGGGCACAAGAATCAGGGTACACCTTC. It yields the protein CASSWAQESGYTF.

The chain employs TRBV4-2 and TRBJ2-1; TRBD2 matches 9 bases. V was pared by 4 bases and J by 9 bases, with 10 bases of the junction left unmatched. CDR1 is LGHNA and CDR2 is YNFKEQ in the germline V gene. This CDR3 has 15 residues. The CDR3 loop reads CASSLLAGVDFEQFF. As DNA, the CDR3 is TGTGCCAGCAGCCTGTTAGCGGGAGTGGATTTTGAGCAGTTCTTC.

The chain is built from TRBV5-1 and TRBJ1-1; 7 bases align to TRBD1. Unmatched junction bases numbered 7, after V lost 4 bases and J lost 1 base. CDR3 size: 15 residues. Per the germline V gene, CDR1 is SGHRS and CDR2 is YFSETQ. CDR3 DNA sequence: TGCGCCAGCAGCAGCCTGGGACAGACGAACACTGAAGCTTTCTTT. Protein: CASSSLGQTNTEAFF.

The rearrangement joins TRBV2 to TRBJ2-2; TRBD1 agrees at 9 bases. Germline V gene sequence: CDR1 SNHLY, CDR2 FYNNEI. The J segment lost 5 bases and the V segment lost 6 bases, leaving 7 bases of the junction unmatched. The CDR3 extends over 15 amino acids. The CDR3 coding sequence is TGTGCCAGCAGATACAGGGACAGGGTAACCGGGGAGCTGTTTTTT. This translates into CASRYRDRVTGELFF.

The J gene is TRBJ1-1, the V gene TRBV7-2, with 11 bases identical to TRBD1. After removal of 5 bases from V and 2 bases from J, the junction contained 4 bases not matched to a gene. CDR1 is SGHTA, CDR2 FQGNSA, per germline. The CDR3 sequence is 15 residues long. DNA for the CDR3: TGTGCCAGCAGCGGGAGGACAGGGGGCAACACTGAAGCTTTCTTT. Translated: CASSGRTGGNTEAFF.

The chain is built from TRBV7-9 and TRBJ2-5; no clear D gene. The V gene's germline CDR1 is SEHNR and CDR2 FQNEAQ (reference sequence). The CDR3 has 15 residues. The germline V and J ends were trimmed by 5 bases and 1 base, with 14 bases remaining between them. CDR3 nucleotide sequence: TGTGCCAGCAGCCCCCGTGAGGATGTCCAAGAGACCCAGTACTTC. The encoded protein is CASSPREDVQETQYF.

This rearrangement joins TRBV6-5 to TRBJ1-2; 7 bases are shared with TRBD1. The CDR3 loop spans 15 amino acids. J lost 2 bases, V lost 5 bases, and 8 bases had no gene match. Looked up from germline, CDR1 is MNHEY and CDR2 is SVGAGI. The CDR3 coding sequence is TGTGCCAGCAGTCCCCGGACAGGAGAAAACTATGGCTACACCTTC. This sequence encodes CASSPRTGENYGYTF.

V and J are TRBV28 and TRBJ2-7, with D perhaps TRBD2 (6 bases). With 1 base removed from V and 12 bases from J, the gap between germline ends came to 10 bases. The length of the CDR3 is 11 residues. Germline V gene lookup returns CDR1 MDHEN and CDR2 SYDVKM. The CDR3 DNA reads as TGTGCCAGCAGTTTATCGTGGGACTTGTACTTC. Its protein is CASSLSWDLYF.

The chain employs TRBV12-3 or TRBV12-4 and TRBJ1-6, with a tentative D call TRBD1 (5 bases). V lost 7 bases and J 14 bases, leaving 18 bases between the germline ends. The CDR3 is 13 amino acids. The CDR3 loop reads CASTPSRDLALHF. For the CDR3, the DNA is TGTGCCAGCACCCCCAGCAGGGACTTGGCCCTCCACTTT.

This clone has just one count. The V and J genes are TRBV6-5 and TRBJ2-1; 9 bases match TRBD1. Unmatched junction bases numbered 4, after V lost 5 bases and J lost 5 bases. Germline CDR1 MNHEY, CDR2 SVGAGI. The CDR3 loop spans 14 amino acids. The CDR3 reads CASSTDRGNNEQFF. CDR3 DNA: TGTGCCAGCAGTACGGACAGGGGCAACAATGAGCAGTTCTTC.

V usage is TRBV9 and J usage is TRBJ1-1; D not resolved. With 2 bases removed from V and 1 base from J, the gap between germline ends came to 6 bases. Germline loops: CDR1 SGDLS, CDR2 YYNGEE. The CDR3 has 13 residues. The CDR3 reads CASSVDWNTEAFF. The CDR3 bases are TGTGCCAGCAGCGTCGACTGGAACACTGAAGCTTTCTTT.

The CDR3 loop is CASSLATGSEAFF. DNA for the CDR3: TGTGCCAGCAGCCTTGCGACAGGCTCTGAAGCTTTCTTT. The genes are TRBV12-3 or TRBV12-4 and TRBJ1-1, with D tentatively TRBD1 (6 bases). The CDR3 runs 13 residues. Trimming left V 6 bases short and J 6 bases short, with 14 bases between.

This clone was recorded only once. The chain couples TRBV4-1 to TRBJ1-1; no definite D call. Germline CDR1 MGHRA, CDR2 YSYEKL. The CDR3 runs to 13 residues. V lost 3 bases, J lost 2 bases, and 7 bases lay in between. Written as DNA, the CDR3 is TGCGCCAGCAGCCAGTCCTTTAACACTGAAGCTTTCTTT. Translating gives CASSQSFNTEAFF.